The 24 T cell receptor beta chains below were found in one sample sequenced in a study of blood T cell repertoires in COVID-19. Sequenced by immunoSEQ multiplex PCR; TCRdb stores in-frame clones only, minus some. This table holds approximately 440,000 clones, roughly 87% found once. Sequenced: PBMCs or T cells enriched from blood (not recorded which). The receptors were gathered from a man younger than 30 who had recovered from COVID-19.

The V and J genes are TRBV10-3 and TRBJ1-2, with D maybe TRBD1 (6 bases). CDR3 length equals 11 residues. The ends were cut back, 6 bases at V and 8 bases at J, with 10 bases in the middle. Germline V gives CDR1 ENHRY, CDR2 SYGVKD. The CDR3 protein is CAIRQGSGYTF. The CDR3 DNA follows: TGTGCCATCAGACAGGGATCGGGCTACACCTTC.

V is TRBV29-1 and J is TRBJ2-1; D is unclear. Trimming cost V 5 bases and J 6 bases, with 11 bases left between them. This CDR3 has 12 amino acids. Germline V gives CDR1 SQVTM, CDR2 ANQGSEA. The CDR3 loop reads CSVPGYRNEQFF. Here the CDR3 DNA reads TGCAGCGTTCCGGGTTACCGCAATGAGCAGTTCTTC.

The J gene is TRBJ2-7, the V gene TRBV28; 8 positions agree with TRBD2. This CDR3 has 15 amino acids. Losses at the gene ends were 2 bases for V and 2 bases for J; bases not matched to a gene: 5. The germline gives CDR1 MDHEN, CDR2 SYDVKM. CDR3 DNA: TGTGCCAGCAGTTTACGGCTAGCGGGCCCCTACGAGCAGTACTTC. Translation: CASSLRLAGPYEQYF.

The V and J genes are TRBV28 and TRBJ1-2; the match to TRBD1 covers 7 bases. Germline V lookup: CDR1 MDHEN, CDR2 SYDVKM. J gave up 4 bases and V 2 bases, and 4 bases lay outside the gene matches. CDR3 length: 14 residues. The CDR3 region has the DNA TGTGCCAGCAGTTTAGAGGGGGCGTCCTATGGCTACACCTTC. This translates into CASSLEGASYGYTF.

J is TRBJ1-4 and V is TRBV5-6; D not certain. The CDR3 runs to 14 residues. Germline V gene data show CDR1 as SGHDT and CDR2 as YYEEEE. V lost 0 bases and J lost 7, with 10 bases in between. For the CDR3, the DNA is TGTGCCAGCAGCTTGGCTACTGCCCGTGAAAAACTGTTTTTT. It yields the protein CASSLATAREKLFF. The variable domain in full, completed from reference TRBV5-6 and TRBJ1-4, reads DAGVTQSPTHLIKTRGQQVTLRCSPKSGHDTVSWYQQALGQGPQFIFQYYEEEERQRGNFPDRFSGHQFPNYSSELNVNALLLGDSALYLCASSLATAREKLFFGSGTQLSVL.

The CDR3 is CATSDPSLSYEQYF. The CDR3 DNA reads as TGTGCCACCAGTGATCCCTCTCTTTCCTACGAGCAGTACTTC. V and J are TRBV24-1 and TRBJ2-7; D is unclear. Germline assignment: CDR1 KGHDR and CDR2 SFDVKD. V shed 3 bases and J shed 1 base, with 9 bases lying between them. CDR3 length: 14 amino acids.

J is TRBJ2-1 and V is TRBV5-1, with 10 positions matching TRBD2. The CDR3 consists of 14 residues. CDR1 SGHRS and CDR2 YFSETQ come from the germline V gene. After removal of 7 bases from V and 5 bases from J, the junction contained 6 bases not matched to a gene. In DNA form, the CDR3 reads TGCGCCAGCGAAACTAGCGGGGAACACAATGAGCAGTTCTTC. Amino acids: CASETSGEHNEQFF. Together with reference TRBV5-1 and TRBJ2-1, the CDR3 gives the full variable domain: KAGVTQTPRYLIKTRGQQVTLSCSPISGHRSVSWYQQTPGQGLQFLFEYFSETQRNKGNFPGRFSGRQFSNSRSEMNVSTLELGDSALYLCASETSGEHNEQFFGPGTRLTVL.

A few counts support this clone. The chain employs TRBV7-9 and TRBJ2-5; D not certain. CDR3 length equals 14 residues. The germline V and J ends were trimmed by 1 base and 2 bases, with 8 bases remaining between them. Germline V gives CDR1 SEHNR, CDR2 FQNEAQ (reference sequence). The CDR3 nucleotides are TGTGCCAGCAGCTTAGTTATCAGTCAAGAGACCCAGTACTTC. The encoded protein is CASSLVISQETQYF.

The genes are TRBV18 and TRBJ1-2; 7 nucleotides agree with TRBD1. The germline gives CDR1 KGHSH, CDR2 LQKENI. V shed 3 bases and J 6 bases; nucleotides not matched to a gene: 10. CDR3 size: 15 residues. The CDR3 sequence: CASSPVQGIMDGYTF. CDR3 bases: TGTGCCAGCTCACCCGTACAGGGGATTATGGATGGCTACACCTTC.

This chain uses TRBV6-5 with TRBJ1-5, with D perhaps matching TRBD1 (6 bases). Trimming cost V 5 bases and J 5 bases, with 16 bases left between them. CDR1 is MNHEY and CDR2 is SVGAGI in the germline V gene. This CDR3 region has 15 residues. CDR3 amino acids: CASSLGPGVHQPQHF. As DNA, the CDR3 is TGTGCCAGCAGTCTAGGCCCAGGGGTGCATCAGCCCCAGCATTTT.

The chain uses TRBV6-5 and TRBJ1-3; a possible D gene is TRBD1 (5 bases). Trimming cost V 6 bases and J 6 bases, with 15 bases left between them. The CDR3 length is 14 residues. Germline V gene lookup returns CDR1 MNHEY and CDR2 SVGAGI. The CDR3 bases are TGTGCCAGCAGCGGCCGGGGGGAGGTAAACACCATATATTTT. This codes for CASSGRGEVNTIYF.

V gene TRBV19 combines with J gene TRBJ2-7; D may be TRBD1 (6 bases). Deletions cut 4 bases from V and 3 bases from J, with 16 bases between. There are 15 residues in the CDR3. Germline V lookup: CDR1 LNHDA, CDR2 SQIVND (reference sequence). The CDR3 region has the DNA TGTGCCAGTAGTAGACAGGAGAATAAGGTCTACGAGCAGTACTTC. Its protein product is CASSRQENKVYEQYF.

The genes are TRBV6-5 and TRBJ2-7, with a possible D match to TRBD2 (5 bases). Germline V gene data show CDR1 as MNHEY and CDR2 as SVGAGI. V dropped 6 bases and J dropped 6 bases, with 12 bases sitting between them. There are 12 residues in the CDR3. The DNA of the CDR3 is TGTGCCAGCAGCCCAGGACTGCTCGAGCAGTACTTC. Translating it yields CASSPGLLEQYF.

The V call is TRBV3-1 (or the pseudogene TRBV3-2), the J call TRBJ1-4; the match to TRBD1 covers 10 bases. Germline V CDR1 and CDR2: LGHDT, YNNKEL (reference sequence). The trim removed 1 base at V and 7 bases at J, leaving 3 bases unmatched. The CDR3 is 15 residues long. The CDR3 region is CASSQGGTGVEKLFF. The CDR3 bases are TGTGCCAGCAGCCAAGGAGGGACAGGGGTTGAAAAACTGTTTTTT.

This clone was seen just once. In this CDR3 the conserved last residue, phenylalanine or tryptophan, is missing, so a read error is likely. Because the CDR3's place on the DNA is in doubt, the DNA is left out and the CDR3 is given as listed by TCRdb. This chain uses TRBV10-3 with TRBJ2-3; the table's D call of TRBD2 was not tested on the DNA. The CDR3 spans 12 residues, counting both ends. Germline V gene lookup returns CDR1 ENHRY and CDR2 SYGVKD. The CDR3 reads CAIRTGTSGGRD.

This sequence joins TRBV10-3 and TRBJ1-6, with 7 bases lining up with TRBD1. CDR1 and CDR2 (germline): ENHRY, SYGVKD. This CDR3 is built from 14 residues. With 10 bases clipped from V and 0 bases from J, the junction kept 3 bases outside the gene matches. The chain's CDR3 is CASRDSSYNSPLHF. The CDR3 nucleotides are TGTGCCAGCAGGGACAGCTCCTATAATTCACCCCTCCACTTT.

The chain links TRBV6-5 to TRBJ2-7; 12 bases fit TRBD2. Germline lookup yields CDR1 MNHEY and CDR2 SVGAGI. This CDR3 contains 15 residues. Germline trimming cut 5 bases from V and 1 base from J; bases unmatched to any gene: 3. Here the CDR3 DNA reads TGTGCCAGCAGTCGACTAGCGGGAGCGTCCTACGAGCAGTACTTC. The encoded protein is CASSRLAGASYEQYF.

This clone was seen once. The chain recombines TRBV7-2 with TRBJ1-4; tentative D call: TRBD1 (6 bases). Trimming pared 3 bases from V and 11 bases from J, leaving 16 bases between. The CDR3 contains 14 residues. The germline V gene has CDR1 SGHTA and CDR2 FQGNSA. CDR3 nucleotide sequence: TGTGCCAGCAGCTTTTCGGGGGGCCGCTGGAAACTGTTTTTT. Amino acids: CASSFSGGRWKLFF.

The V and J genes are TRBV14 and TRBJ1-1; perhaps TRBD1 as D (5 bases). The CDR3 runs 15 residues. Germline lookup yields CDR1 SGHDN and CDR2 FVKESK. V lost 0 bases and J lost 6, with 14 bases in between. The CDR3 sequence is CASSQEGRVVAEAFF. The CDR3 DNA sequence: TGTGCCAGCAGCCAAGAGGGCAGGGTTGTAGCTGAAGCTTTCTTT.

The rearrangement joins TRBV5-1 to TRBJ1-2, with 9 bases that match TRBD1. Per germline, CDR1 SGHRS and CDR2 YFSETQ. CDR3 length: 18 amino acids. Trimming removed 4 bases from V and 2 bases from J; junction bases left unmatched: 15. CDR3 region: CASSNGGTGPPRNYGYTF. The CDR3 coding sequence is TGCGCCAGCAGCAATGGAGGGACAGGGCCTCCTCGAAACTATGGCTACACCTTC.

This chain connects TRBV14 to TRBJ1-6; D uncertain. This CDR3 contains 14 residues. V was pared by 6 bases and J by 5 bases, with 11 bases between. The V gene's germline CDR1 is SGHDN and CDR2 FVKESK. The CDR3 DNA sequence: TGTGCCAGCAGGGCAGAGACTGATAATTCACCCCTCCACTTT. It translates to CASRAETDNSPLHF.

The J gene is TRBJ2-1, the V gene TRBV27; 11 nucleotides match TRBD2. This CDR3 contains 14 residues. With V trimmed by 10 bases and J by 14 bases, 16 bases remained unmatched. Per the germline V gene, CDR1 is MNHEY and CDR2 is SMNVEV (reference sequence). CDR3 sequence (DNA): TGTGCCACCACATCGGGACTAGCGGCCCCCAAGGAGTTCTTC. Residues: CATTSGLAAPKEFF.

The chain carries TRBV9 and TRBJ2-1, with TRBD2 identical over 11 bases. Germline V CDR1 and CDR2: SGDLS, YYNGEE. The CDR3 has 15 residues. J was trimmed by 3 bases and V by 2 bases; bases with no gene match: 1. In DNA form, the CDR3 reads TGTGCCAGCAGCGTGACTAGCGGGGACTACAATGAGCAGTTCTTC. Its translation is CASSVTSGDYNEQFF.

This clone was observed once. The chain uses TRBV9 and TRBJ1-2; no clear D gene. The CDR3 covers 14 residues. Trimming took 0 bases from V and 5 from J, leaving 11 bases between them. Per germline, CDR1 SGDLS and CDR2 YYNGEE. The CDR3 sequence: CASSVDGLSYGYTF. The CDR3, as DNA: TGTGCCAGCAGCGTAGATGGCCTTTCTTATGGCTACACCTTC.